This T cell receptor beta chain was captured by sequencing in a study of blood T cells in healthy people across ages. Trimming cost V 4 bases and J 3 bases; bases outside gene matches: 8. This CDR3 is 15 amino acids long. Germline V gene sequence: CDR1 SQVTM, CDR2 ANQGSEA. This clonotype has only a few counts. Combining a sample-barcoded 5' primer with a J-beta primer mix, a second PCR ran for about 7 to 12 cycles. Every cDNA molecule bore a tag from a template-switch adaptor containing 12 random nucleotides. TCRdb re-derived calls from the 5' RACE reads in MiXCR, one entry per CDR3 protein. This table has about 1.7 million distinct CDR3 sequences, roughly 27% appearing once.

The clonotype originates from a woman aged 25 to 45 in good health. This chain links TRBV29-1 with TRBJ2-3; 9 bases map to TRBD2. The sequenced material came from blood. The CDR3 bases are TGCAGCGTTGCTGGGGGCGGGGGGGCAACAGATACGCAGTATTTT. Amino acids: CSVAGGGGATDTQYF.